This paragraph reports one TCR beta chain. Its antigen remains unidentified. The source of the sample is a study of CXCR3-negative and CXCR3-positive naive CD8 T cells. Study information: Every library held about 1.5 +/- 0.3 million TRB reads, and the total came to around 150 million.

Naive CD8+ T cells showed CD45RO-CCR7+CD27+CD95-. The CDR3 is 18 residues long. The germline V gene has CDR1 DFQATT and CDR2 SNEGSKA (reference sequence). Carrying UMI labels, the TRB cDNA libraries were prepared through 5' RACE. For each CDR3 protein, TCRdb gives one entry from its re-call of the 5' RACE reads, without DNA. The listing contains 50,000 to 75,000 distinct CDR3 sequences. Findings and caveats of the study: TRBV-TRBJ usage was alike in naive CXCR3-negative and CXCR3-positive cells but differed in memory cells. Both naive subsets had comparably high diversity; memory CD8+ cells much lower.

This chain connects TRBV20-1 to TRBJ2-3; no DNA is available, so the TRBD2 call from TCRdb remains unchecked. The sample consisted of naive CXCR3- CD8+ T cells from blood. Subset: CD45RO-CCR7+CD27+CD95- naive CD8+ T cells lacking CXCR3 (TNR3-). The receptor was isolated from a human donor in good health. Some clones in this sample may be carry-over from other donors' samples. The CDR3 reads CSARLIPSTSGGTDTQYF.